This TCR beta chain was identified in a study of a mutant IDH1 vaccine in newly diagnosed glioma. Trimming took 3 bases from V and 4 from J, leaving 14 bases between them. This CDR3 comprises 15 residues. Germline-derived CDR1 and CDR2 are KGHSH and LQKENI. Time point meaning: week 47, end of study. The vaccine gave 300 ug of a 20-mer mutant IDH1 peptide subcutaneously per dose. As for this clone: As yet, its antigen is unknown.

The repertoire was sequenced with immunoSEQ multiplex PCR; TCRdb's copy has only in-frame clones and lacks some. The data show about 85,000 clones, roughly 89% seen once. The receptor was derived from a woman between 50 and 59 years old with glioma. The gene calls are TRBV18 and TRBJ2-3; TRBD1 is a possible D gene (6 bases). The sample was PBMCs, taken from a glioma patient whose treatment included an IDH1 peptide vaccine. CDR3 nucleotide sequence: TGTGCCAGCTCACCCGGGATACAGGGTGCAGATACGCAGTATTTT. Protein sequence: CASSPGIQGADTQYF.